These 22 T cell receptor beta chains share one sample of origin, sequenced in a study of blood T cell repertoires in COVID-19 (dated by TCRdb to the early 2020s). Library generation was performed with the immunoSEQ multiplex PCR assay. This immuneACCESS table, as held by TCRdb, lists in-frame sequences with V and J called but not all clones. Of the missing ones, under half trace to an unresolved V gene in checked studies; the others have no known cause. The sample yields about 73,000 clones; 80% to 90% were counted once. Under 10% of the sample comes from the top ten. Sequenced: peripheral blood. These receptors were obtained from an elderly man with acute or convalescent COVID-19.

This sequence joins TRBV7-2 and TRBJ1-6; D is perhaps TRBD1 (5 bases). The CDR3 is 15 amino acids. CDR1 is SGHTA, CDR2 FQGNSA, per germline. V dropped 1 base and J dropped 9 bases, with 13 bases sitting between them. The CDR3, as DNA: TGTGCCAGCAGCTTAGTTGAAGGGGTGAGTTCACCCCTCCACTTT. Its translation is CASSLVEGVSSPLHF.

The chain employs TRBV7-2 and TRBJ2-7; D possibly corresponds to TRBD2 (5 bases). CDR3 length: 14 amino acids. The ends were cut back, 1 base at V and 6 bases at J, with 13 bases in the middle. CDR1 and CDR2 (germline): SGHTA, FQGNSA. The CDR3 DNA follows: TGTGCCAGCAGCTTAGACCTCCCTCGGGGCGAGCAGTACTTC. Its translation is CASSLDLPRGEQYF.

This sequence joins TRBV7-9 and TRBJ1-1; 8 nucleotides align to TRBD1. Trimming removed 3 bases from V and 0 bases from J; junction bases left unmatched: 3. CDR3 length equals 15 residues. Germline CDR1 SEHNR, CDR2 FQNEAQ (reference sequence). The CDR3 region has the DNA TGTGCCAGCAGCTTTGGGACAGGCATGAACACTGAAGCTTTCTTT. It yields the protein CASSFGTGMNTEAFF.

The CDR3 spells CASSLMGGRNQPQHF. Here the CDR3 DNA reads TGCGCCAGCAGCTTGATGGGGGGTCGCAATCAGCCCCAGCATTTT. The rearrangement uses TRBV5-1 and TRBJ1-5; TRBD1 might be the D (5 bases). Germline CDR1 is SGHRS and CDR2 is YFSETQ. The CDR3 is 15 amino acids. V was clipped by 1 base and J by 2 bases, with 10 bases between them.

The chain couples TRBV7-8 to TRBJ2-1; TRBD2 aligns across 10 bases. CDR3 length equals 15 residues. With 8 bases clipped from V and 0 bases from J, the junction kept 4 bases outside the gene matches. CDR1 and CDR2 (germline): SGHVS, FQNEAQ. The CDR3 loop is CASAASGSSYNEQFF. The CDR3 DNA reads as TGTGCCAGCGCGGCTAGCGGGAGCTCCTACAATGAGCAGTTCTTC.

This rearrangement joins TRBV19 to TRBJ1-5, with 10 positions matching TRBD1. Trimming removed 5 bases from V and 5 bases from J; junction bases left unmatched: 3. CDR1 and CDR2 (germline): LNHDA, SQIVND (reference sequence). The CDR3 covers 14 residues. CDR3 loop: CASSLGTGDQPQHF. As DNA, the CDR3 is TGTGCCAGTAGTCTCGGGACAGGGGATCAGCCCCAGCATTTT.

This clone appeared a few times. The genes are TRBV29-1 and TRBJ2-7, with D unclear. Trimming took off 8 bases at V and 2 bases at J, with 19 bases between the two ends. Germline CDR1 reads SQVTM; CDR2 reads ANQGSEA. This CDR3 is built from 14 residues. This chain's CDR3 is CSISPDTNPYEQYF. The DNA for the CDR3 is TGCAGCATCTCCCCTGACACAAATCCCTACGAGCAGTACTTC.

The chain joins TRBV7-8 to TRBJ2-7, with D possibly TRBD2 on 6 matching bases. The CDR3 is 16 amino acids. Germline CDR1 and CDR2: SGHVS and FQNEAQ. Trimming cost V 5 bases and J 4 bases, with 21 bases left between them. The DNA of the CDR3 is TGTGCCAGCAGCCCCTCCGGGGCAGCTAGCGCTTACGAGCAGTACTTC. Translation gives CASSPSGAASAYEQYF.

The chain combines TRBV30 with TRBJ1-6; 7 bases match TRBD1. The germline V gene has CDR1 GTSNPN and CDR2 SVGIG (reference sequence). The CDR3 loop spans 12 amino acids. V lost 3 bases, J lost 10 bases, and 3 bases stayed unmatched. CDR3 region: CAWSQGVSPLHF. The CDR3 DNA is TGTGCCTGGAGCCAGGGGGTCTCACCCCTCCACTTT.

The CDR3, as DNA: TGTGCCAGCAGCCCTACAGGGTGGACTAGCACAGATACGCAGTATTTT. Its translation: CASSPTGWTSTDTQYF. The chain combines TRBV9 with TRBJ2-3, with D maybe TRBD1 (6 bases). Trimming took off 4 bases at V and 0 bases at J, with 15 bases between the two ends. CDR1 is SGDLS and CDR2 is YYNGEE in the germline V gene. The CDR3 is 16 residues long. Using reference TRBV9 and TRBJ2-3 for the parts outside the CDR3, the full variable domain is DSGVTQTPKHLITATGQRVTLRCSPRSGDLSVYWYQQSLDQGLQFLIQYYNGEERAKGNILERFSAQQFPDLHSELNLSSLELGDSALYFCASSPTGWTSTDTQYFGPGTRLTVL.

The chain employs TRBV28 and TRBJ1-5; a weak D match, TRBD1 (6 bases). V shed 11 bases and J shed 0 bases, with 14 bases lying between them. Germline assignment: CDR1 MDHEN and CDR2 SYDVKM. The CDR3 has 14 residues. Here the CDR3 reads CAGTNRVSNQPQHF. The CDR3 nucleotides are TGTGCCGGCACTAACAGGGTTAGCAATCAGCCCCAGCATTTT.

This clone was seen once. V usage is TRBV2 and J usage is TRBJ1-4, with 7 nucleotides matching TRBD1. CDR1 SNHLY and CDR2 FYNNEI come from the germline V gene. This CDR3 is 14 amino acids long. Losses at the gene ends were 6 bases for V and 7 bases for J; bases not matched to a gene: 8. CDR3 bases: TGTGCCAGCAGACAGGGGAACCTTGGTGAAAAACTGTTTTTT. It yields the protein CASRQGNLGEKLFF.

The chain employs TRBV4-1 and TRBJ1-5; D perhaps matches TRBD1 (6 bases). Trimming cost V 1 base and J 3 bases, with 13 bases left between them. The CDR3 sequence is 16 residues long. CDR1 is MGHRA, CDR2 YSYEKL, per germline. In DNA, the CDR3 is TGCGCCAGCAGCCAAGGGGCAGGGACATACAATCAGCCCCAGCATTTT. The encoded protein is CASSQGAGTYNQPQHF.

V and J are TRBV24-1 and TRBJ2-5, with a weak D call TRBD2 (5 bases). The CDR3 covers 16 residues. Germline assignment: CDR1 KGHDR and CDR2 SFDVKD. Trimming removed 1 base at V and 2 bases at J, with 13 bases between. The CDR3 loop is CATSDFRAGIQETQYF. The CDR3 coding sequence is TGTGCCACCAGTGATTTCCGGGCCGGGATTCAAGAGACCCAGTACTTC.

CDR3 in amino acids: CASSPTEGEAFF. Here the CDR3 DNA reads TGTGCCAGCTCACCGACGGAGGGTGAAGCTTTCTTT. J is TRBJ1-1 and V is TRBV18; D is unclear. The germline CDR1 and CDR2 sequences are KGHSH and LQKENI. Trimming shortened V by 3 bases and J by 7 bases, and 9 bases separated the two germline ends. This CDR3 has 12 amino acids.

The V and J genes are TRBV30 and TRBJ1-4; TRBD1 matches at 10 bases. The trim removed 5 bases at V and 5 bases at J, leaving 5 bases unmatched. Germline loops: CDR1 GTSNPN, CDR2 SVGIG (reference sequence). The CDR3 is made up of 14 amino acids. CDR3 in amino acids: CAWARTGGNEKLFF. In nucleotides, the CDR3 is TGTGCCTGGGCACGGACAGGGGGAAATGAAAAACTGTTTTTT.

The V gene is TRBV29-1, the J gene TRBJ2-1; 7 nucleotides line up with TRBD1. The length of the CDR3 is 12 residues. Germline CDR1 reads SQVTM; CDR2 reads ANQGSEA. V was clipped by 7 bases and J by 8 bases; unmatched bases: 8. Here the CDR3 reads CSARGQIDEQFF. The DNA for the CDR3 is TGCAGCGCCCGGGGACAGATCGATGAGCAGTTCTTC.

V gene TRBV29-1 combines with J gene TRBJ2-7, with 7 bases matching TRBD2. Looked up from germline, CDR1 is SQVTM and CDR2 is ANQGSEA. V lost 6 bases to trimming and J lost 2 bases; unmatched junction nucleotides: 7. This CDR3 comprises 13 residues. The CDR3 here is CSVGWEGPYEQYF. The CDR3 DNA follows: TGCAGCGTGGGCTGGGAGGGCCCCTACGAGCAGTACTTC.

The J gene is TRBJ1-2, the V gene TRBV21-1; the D call TRBD1 from the table was never checked on the DNA. TRBV21-1 is classified as a pseudogene. The CDR3 consists of 16 residues. The CDR3: CASSLGQGAYNYGYTF. DNA for the CDR3: TGTGCCAGCAGCCTTGGACAGGGGGCTTATAACTATGGCTACACCTTC.

The chain joins TRBV2 to TRBJ1-3; possibly TRBD1 for D (5 bases). Germline CDR1 and CDR2: SNHLY and FYNNEI. CDR3 size: 14 residues. The V end was cut by 7 bases, the J end by 4 bases, with 14 bases between. The CDR3 coding sequence is TGTGCCAGCACCCGGGGGGGGTACGGAAACACCATATATTTT. Amino acid sequence: CASTRGGYGNTIYF.

The chain combines TRBV10-3 with TRBJ2-7; 8 nucleotides line up with TRBD1. The germline gives CDR1 ENHRY, CDR2 SYGVKD. V shed 4 bases and J 2 bases; nucleotides not matched to a gene: 7. The CDR3 consists of 15 residues. The CDR3 reads CAISAGQGIPYEQYF. The DNA of the CDR3 is TGTGCCATCAGTGCTGGACAGGGTATCCCCTACGAGCAGTACTTC.

This chain links TRBV6-5 with TRBJ2-1, with a tentative D call TRBD2 (6 bases). Germline lookup yields CDR1 MNHEY and CDR2 SVGAGI. The CDR3 extends over 15 amino acids. The ends were cut back, 6 bases at V and 3 bases at J, with 15 bases in the middle. CDR3 loop: CASRGLRRDYNEQFF. CDR3 DNA sequence: TGTGCCAGCAGGGGTCTGCGGAGGGACTACAATGAGCAGTTCTTC.